This T cell receptor beta chain was sequenced during a study of patients and donors after allogeneic stem cell transplantation (dated by TCRdb to 2020 to 2022). The germline ends are 19 bases apart after V is trimmed by 4 bases and J by 5 bases. The CDR3 measures 15 amino acids from cysteine to phenylalanine. Kept here is only the CDR3 DNA, which spans 45 bases and is read in frame from base 1. CDR1 and CDR2, looked up from the germline V gene, are SGHDT and YYEEEE. This clonotype was picked up a small number of times. What this receptor recognizes is not known. Base qualities are not at hand, and no much larger clone is one base apart. The library was produced with RT-PCR. TCRdb lists the instrument as NextSeq 550. TCRdb reprocessing: public reads trimmed at Q25 with fastp, clones called with MiXCR, in-frame beta chains kept. All rows with the same CDR3 protein become a single entry with the most common DNA and genes. The sample table shows some 200,000 distinct CDR3 sequences, and around two fifths are seen once. The top ten clones comprise approximately 32% of the sample.

Material: blood, either unsorted or a sorted T cell fraction (not recorded which). This receptor was taken from a human donor who was either an allogeneic HSCT recipient or a stem cell or donor lymphocyte infusion donor (not recorded which). It is not recorded whose cells these are; they may come from a transplant donor. In this chain, TRBV5-6 is recombined with TRBJ2-7, with a tentative D gene TRBD2 over 6 matching bases. The DNA sequence is TGTGCCAGCAGCCCTGCGGGGCCCAATCCTCACGAGCAGTACTTC. This translates into CASSPAGPNPHEQYF.